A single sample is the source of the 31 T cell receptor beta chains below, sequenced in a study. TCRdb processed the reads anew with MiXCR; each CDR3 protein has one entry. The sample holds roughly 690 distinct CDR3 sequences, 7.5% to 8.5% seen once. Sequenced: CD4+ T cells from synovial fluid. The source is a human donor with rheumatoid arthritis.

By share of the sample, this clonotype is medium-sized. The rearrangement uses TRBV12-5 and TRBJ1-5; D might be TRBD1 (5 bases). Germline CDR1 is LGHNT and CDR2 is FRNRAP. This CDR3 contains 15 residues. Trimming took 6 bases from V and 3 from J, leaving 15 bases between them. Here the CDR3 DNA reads TGTGCTAGTGGCCCCGGGACGGAAGCCAATCAGCCCCAGCATTTT. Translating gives CASGPGTEANQPQHF.

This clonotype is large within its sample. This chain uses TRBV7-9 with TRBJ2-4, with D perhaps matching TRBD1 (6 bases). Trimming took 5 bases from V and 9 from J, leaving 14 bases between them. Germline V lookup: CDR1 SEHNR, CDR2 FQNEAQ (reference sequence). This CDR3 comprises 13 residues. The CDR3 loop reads CASSVRQAGIQYF. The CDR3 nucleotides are TGTGCCAGCAGCGTAAGACAGGCGGGCATTCAGTACTTC.

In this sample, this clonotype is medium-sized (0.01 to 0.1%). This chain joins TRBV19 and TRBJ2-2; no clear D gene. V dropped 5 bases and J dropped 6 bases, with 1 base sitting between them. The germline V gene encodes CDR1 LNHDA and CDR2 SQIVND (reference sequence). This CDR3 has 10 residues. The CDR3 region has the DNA TGTGCCAGTAGTGCCGGGGAGCTGTTTTTT. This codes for CASSAGELFF.

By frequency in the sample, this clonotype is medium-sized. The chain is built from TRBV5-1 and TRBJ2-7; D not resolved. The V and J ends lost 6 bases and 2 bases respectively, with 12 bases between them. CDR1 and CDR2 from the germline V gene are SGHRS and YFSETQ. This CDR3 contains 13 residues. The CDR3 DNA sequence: TGCGCCAGCACGCAGGACGTCCCCTACGAGCAGTACTTC. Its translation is CASTQDVPYEQYF.

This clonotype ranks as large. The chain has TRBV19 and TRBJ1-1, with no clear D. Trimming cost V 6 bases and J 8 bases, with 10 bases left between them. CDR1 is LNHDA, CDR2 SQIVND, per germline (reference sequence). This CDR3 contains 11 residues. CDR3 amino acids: CASSRGLEAFF. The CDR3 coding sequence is TGTGCCAGTAGCCGCGGATTAGAAGCTTTCTTT.

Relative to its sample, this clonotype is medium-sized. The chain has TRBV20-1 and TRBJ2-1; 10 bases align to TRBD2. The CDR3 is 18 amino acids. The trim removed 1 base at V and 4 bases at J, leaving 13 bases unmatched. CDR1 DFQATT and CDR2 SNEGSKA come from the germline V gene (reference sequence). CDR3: CSARVATPGLAKYNEQFF. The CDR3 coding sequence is TGCAGTGCTAGAGTGGCGACACCGGGACTAGCGAAGTACAATGAGCAGTTCTTC.

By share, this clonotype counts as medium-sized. CDR3 coding DNA: TGTGCCAGCAGCGGGACAGGCGTGAGCACAGATACGCAGTATTTT. Its protein product is CASSGTGVSTDTQYF. The rearrangement uses TRBV6-1 and TRBJ2-3; 8 bases are a match to TRBD1. V trimming: 6 bases; J trimming: 0 bases; junction bases outside the gene matches: 5. CDR1 and CDR2 from the germline V gene are MNHNS and SASEGT. The CDR3 has 15 amino acids.

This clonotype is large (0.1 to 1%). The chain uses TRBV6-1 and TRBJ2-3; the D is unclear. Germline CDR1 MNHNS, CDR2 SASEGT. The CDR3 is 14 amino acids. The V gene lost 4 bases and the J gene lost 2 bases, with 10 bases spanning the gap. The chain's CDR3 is CASSVRLVTDTQYF. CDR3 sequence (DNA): TGTGCCAGCAGTGTTCGCCTGGTCACAGATACGCAGTATTTT.

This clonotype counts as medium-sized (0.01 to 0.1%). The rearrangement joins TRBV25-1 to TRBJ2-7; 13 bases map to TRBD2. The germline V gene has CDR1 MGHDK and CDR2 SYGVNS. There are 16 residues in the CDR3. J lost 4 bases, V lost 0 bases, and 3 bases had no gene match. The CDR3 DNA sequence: TGTGCCAGCAGTGAATATGGACTAGCGGGAGAGTACGAGCAGTACTTC. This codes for CASSEYGLAGEYEQYF.

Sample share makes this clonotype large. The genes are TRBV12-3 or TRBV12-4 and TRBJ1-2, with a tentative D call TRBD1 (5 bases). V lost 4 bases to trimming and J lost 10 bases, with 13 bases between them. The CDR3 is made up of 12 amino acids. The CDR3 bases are TGTGCCAGCAGTTACAGGACACCTGCCTACACCTTC. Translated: CASSYRTPAYTF.

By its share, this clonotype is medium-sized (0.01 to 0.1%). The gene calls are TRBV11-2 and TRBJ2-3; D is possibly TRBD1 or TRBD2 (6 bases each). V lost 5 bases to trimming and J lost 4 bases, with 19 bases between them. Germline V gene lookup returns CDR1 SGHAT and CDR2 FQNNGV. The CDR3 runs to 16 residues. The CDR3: CASSPGGGSRADTQYF. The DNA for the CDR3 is TGTGCCAGCAGCCCCGGAGGGGGATCTCGGGCAGATACGCAGTATTTT.

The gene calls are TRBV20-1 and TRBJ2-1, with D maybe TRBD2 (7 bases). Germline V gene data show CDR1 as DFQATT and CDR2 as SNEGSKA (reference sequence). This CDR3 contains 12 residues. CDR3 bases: TGCAGCACGGGGGCGGGAGTTAATGAGCAGTTCTTC. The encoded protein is CSTGAGVNEQFF.

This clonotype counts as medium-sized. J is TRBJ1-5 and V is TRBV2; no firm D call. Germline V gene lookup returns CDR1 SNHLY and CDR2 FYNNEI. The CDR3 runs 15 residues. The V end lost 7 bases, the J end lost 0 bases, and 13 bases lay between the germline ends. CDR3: CASKREQISNQPQHF. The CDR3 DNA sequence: TGTGCCAGCAAGCGTGAACAGATTAGCAATCAGCCCCAGCATTTT.

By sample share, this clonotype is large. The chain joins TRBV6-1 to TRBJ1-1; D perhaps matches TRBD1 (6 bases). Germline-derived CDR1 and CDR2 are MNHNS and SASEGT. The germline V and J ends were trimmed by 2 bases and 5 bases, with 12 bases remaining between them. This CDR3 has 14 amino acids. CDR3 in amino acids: CASSEHGGRTEAFF. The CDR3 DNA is TGTGCCAGCAGTGAACACGGGGGCCGTACTGAAGCTTTCTTT.

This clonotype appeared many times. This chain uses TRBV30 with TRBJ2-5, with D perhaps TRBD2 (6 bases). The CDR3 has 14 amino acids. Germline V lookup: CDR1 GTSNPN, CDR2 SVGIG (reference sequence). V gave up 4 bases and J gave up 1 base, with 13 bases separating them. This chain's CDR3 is CAWNFQAGQETQYF. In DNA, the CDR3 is TGTGCCTGGAACTTTCAAGCGGGCCAAGAGACCCAGTACTTC.

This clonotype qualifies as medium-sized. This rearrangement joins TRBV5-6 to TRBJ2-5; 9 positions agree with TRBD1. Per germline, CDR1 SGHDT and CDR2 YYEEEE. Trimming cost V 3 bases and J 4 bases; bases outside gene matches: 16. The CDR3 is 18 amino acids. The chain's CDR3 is CASSWTGQGIEKGETQYF. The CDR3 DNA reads TGTGCCAGCAGCTGGACGGGACAGGGTATAGAAAAAGGAGAGACCCAGTACTTC.

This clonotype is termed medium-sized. The CDR3 is CATSDPARSSYEQYF. As DNA, the CDR3 is TGTGCCACCAGTGACCCTGCCAGGAGTTCCTACGAGCAGTACTTC. The chain is built from TRBV24-1 and TRBJ2-7; D remains unclear. V lost 4 bases, J lost 1 base, and 13 bases lay in between. Germline lookup yields CDR1 KGHDR and CDR2 SFDVKD. The CDR3 loop spans 15 amino acids.

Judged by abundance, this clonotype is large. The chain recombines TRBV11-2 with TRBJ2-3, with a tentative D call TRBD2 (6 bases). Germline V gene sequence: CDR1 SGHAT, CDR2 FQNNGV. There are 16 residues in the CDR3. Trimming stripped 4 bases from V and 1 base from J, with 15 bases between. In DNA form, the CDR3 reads TGTGCCAGCAGCTCTTCGGACTACAACCGCACAGATACGCAGTATTTT. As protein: CASSSSDYNRTDTQYF.

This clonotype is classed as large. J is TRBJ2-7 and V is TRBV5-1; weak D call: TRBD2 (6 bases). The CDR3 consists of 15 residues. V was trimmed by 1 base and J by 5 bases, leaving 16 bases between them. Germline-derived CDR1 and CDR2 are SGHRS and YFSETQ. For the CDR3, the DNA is TGCGCCAGCAGCTTGCCCCAAGCGGGCCCGGACGAGCAGTACTTC. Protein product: CASSLPQAGPDEQYF.

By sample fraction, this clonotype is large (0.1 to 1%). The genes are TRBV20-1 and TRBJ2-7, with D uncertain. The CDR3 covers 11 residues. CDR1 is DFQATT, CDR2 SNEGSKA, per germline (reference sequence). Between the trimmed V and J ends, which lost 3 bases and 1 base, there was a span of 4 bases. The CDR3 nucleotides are TGCAGTGCTAGGGTTTCCTACGAGCAGTACTTC. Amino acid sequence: CSARVSYEQYF.

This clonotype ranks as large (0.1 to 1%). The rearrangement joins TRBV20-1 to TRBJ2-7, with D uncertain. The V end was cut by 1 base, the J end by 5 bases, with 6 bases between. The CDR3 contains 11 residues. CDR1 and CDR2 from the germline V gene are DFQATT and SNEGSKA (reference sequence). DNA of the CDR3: TGCAGTGCTAGAGCAGTCGACGAGCAGTACTTC. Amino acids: CSARAVDEQYF.

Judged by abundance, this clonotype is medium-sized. CDR3 DNA sequence: TGTGCCAGCAGCCCCGCCGGACTAGGAGGTGAGCAGTTCTTC. Its protein product is CASSPAGLGGEQFF. The chain links TRBV7-2 to TRBJ2-1, with 7 bases fitting TRBD2. The CDR3 runs to 14 residues. V dropped 5 bases and J dropped 9; count of bases not matched to a gene: 10. Germline V gives CDR1 SGHTA, CDR2 FQGNSA.

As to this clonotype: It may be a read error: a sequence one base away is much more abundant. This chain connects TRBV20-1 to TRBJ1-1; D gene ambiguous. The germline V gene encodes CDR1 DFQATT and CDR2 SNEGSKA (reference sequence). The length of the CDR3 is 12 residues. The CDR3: CNARGPNTEAFF. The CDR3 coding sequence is TGCAATGCTAGAGGACCGAACACTGAAGCTTTCTTT.

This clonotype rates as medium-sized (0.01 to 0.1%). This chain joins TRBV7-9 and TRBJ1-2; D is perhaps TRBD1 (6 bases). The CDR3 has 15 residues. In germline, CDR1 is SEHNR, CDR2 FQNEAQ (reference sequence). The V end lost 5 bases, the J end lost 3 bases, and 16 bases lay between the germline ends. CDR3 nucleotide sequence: TGTGCCAGCAGCCTGGGGACGGACAGAGACTATGGCTACACCTTC. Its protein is CASSLGTDRDYGYTF.

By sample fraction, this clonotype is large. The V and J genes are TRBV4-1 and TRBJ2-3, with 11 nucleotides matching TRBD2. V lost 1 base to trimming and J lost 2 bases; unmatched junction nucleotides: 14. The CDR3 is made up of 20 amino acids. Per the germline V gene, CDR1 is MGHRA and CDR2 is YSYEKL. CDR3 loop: CASSQGVVSGRGSSTDTQYF. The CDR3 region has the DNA TGCGCCAGCAGCCAAGGGGTGGTTAGCGGGAGGGGTTCCTCCACAGATACGCAGTATTTT.

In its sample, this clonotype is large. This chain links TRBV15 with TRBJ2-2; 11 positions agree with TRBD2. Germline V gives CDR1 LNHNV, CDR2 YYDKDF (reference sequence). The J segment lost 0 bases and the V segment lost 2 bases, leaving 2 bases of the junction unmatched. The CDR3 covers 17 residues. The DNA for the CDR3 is TGTGCCACCAGCAGAACTAGCGGGGGTACGAACACCGGGGAGCTGTTTTTT. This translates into CATSRTSGGTNTGELFF. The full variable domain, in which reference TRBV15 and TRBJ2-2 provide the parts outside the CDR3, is DAMVIQNPRYQVTQFGKPVTLSCSQTLNHNVMYWYQQKSSQAPKLLFHYYDKDFNNEADTPDNFQSRRPNTSFCFLDIRSPGLGDTAMYLCATSRTSGGTNTGELFFGEGSRLTVL.

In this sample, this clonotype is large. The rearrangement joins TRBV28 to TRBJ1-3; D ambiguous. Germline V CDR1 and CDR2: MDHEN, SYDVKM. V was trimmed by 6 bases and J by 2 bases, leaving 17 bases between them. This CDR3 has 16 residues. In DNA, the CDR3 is TGTGCCAGCAGCGAGTTCGGTGCGGTGGCTGGAAACACCATATATTTT. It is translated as CASSEFGAVAGNTIYF. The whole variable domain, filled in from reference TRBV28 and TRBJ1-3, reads DVKVTQSSRYLVKRTGEKVFLECVQDMDHENMFWYRQDPGLGLRLIYFSYDVKMKEKGDIPEGYSVSREKKERFSLILESASTNQTSMYLCASSEFGAVAGNTIYFGEGSWLTVV.

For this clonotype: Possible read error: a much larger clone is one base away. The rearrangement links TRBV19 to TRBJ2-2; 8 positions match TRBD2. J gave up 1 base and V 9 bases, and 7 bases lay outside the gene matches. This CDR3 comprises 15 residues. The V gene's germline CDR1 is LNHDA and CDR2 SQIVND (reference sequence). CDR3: CASNGLAVNTGELFF. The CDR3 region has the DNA TGTGCCAGCAACGGACTAGCAGTGAACACCGGGGAGCTGTTTTTT.

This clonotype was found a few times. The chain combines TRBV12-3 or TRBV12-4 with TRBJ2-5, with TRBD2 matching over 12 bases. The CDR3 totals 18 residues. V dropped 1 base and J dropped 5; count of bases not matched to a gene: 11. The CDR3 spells CASSLGRASGRAEETQYF. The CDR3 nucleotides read TGTGCCAGCAGTTTAGGACGGGCTAGCGGGAGGGCTGAGGAGACCCAGTACTTC.

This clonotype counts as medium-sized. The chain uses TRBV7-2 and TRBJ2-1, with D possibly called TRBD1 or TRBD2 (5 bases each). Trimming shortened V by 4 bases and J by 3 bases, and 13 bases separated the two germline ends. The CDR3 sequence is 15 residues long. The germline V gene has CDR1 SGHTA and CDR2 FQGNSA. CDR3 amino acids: CASSSTGTNYNEQFF. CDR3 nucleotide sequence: TGTGCCAGCAGCTCAACCGGGACCAACTACAATGAGCAGTTCTTC.

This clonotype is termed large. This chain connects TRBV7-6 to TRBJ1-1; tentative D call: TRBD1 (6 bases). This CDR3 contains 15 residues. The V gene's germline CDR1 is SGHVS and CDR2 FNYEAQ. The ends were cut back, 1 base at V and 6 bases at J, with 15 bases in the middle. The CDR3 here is CASSLVRGAGAEAFF. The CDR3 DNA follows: TGTGCCAGCAGCTTAGTCCGGGGGGCGGGCGCTGAAGCTTTCTTT.